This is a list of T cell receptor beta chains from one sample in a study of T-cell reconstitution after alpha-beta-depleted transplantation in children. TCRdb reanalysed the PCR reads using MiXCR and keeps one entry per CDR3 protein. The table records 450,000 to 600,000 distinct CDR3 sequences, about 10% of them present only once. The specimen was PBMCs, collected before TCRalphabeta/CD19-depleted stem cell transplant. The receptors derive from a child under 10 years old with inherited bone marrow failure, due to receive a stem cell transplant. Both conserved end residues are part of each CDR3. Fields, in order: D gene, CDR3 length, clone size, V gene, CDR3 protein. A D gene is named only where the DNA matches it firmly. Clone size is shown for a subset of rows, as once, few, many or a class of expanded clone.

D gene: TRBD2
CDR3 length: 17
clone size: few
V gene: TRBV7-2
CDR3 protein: CASSLRPTTSDLDTQYF

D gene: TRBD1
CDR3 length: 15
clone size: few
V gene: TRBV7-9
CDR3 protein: CASSLRDRGTDEQYF

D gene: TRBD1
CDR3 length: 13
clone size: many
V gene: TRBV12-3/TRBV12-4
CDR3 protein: CASSLGQFYGYTF

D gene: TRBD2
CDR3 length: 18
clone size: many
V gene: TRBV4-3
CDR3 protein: CASSQDPRLAGAADTQYF

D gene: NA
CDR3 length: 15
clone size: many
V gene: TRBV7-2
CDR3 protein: CASSLVAAGYNEQFF

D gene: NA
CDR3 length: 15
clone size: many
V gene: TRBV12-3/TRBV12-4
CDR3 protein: CASALTGTGNQPQHF

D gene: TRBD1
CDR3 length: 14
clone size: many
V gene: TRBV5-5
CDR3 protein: CASSFWDRGSEQFF

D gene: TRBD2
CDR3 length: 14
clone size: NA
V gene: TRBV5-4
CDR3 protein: CASSPGTRSYEQYF

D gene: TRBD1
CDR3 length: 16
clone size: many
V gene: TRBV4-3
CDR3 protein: CASSTGTGDLNTEAFF

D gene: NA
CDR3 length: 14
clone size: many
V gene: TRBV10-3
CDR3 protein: CAISEAGPPYEQYF

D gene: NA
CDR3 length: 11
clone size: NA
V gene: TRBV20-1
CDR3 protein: CSASGGGEQFF

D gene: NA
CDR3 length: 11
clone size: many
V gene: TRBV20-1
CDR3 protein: CSARTYNGYTF

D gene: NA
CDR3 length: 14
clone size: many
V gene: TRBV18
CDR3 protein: CASSPAEIQETQYF

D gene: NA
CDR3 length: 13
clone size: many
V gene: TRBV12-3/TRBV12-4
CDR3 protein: CASSRDGKNIQYF

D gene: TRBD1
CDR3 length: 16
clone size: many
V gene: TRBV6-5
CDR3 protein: CASSNAGTGDQETQYF

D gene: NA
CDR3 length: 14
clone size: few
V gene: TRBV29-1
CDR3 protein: CSVEGGLNTGELFF

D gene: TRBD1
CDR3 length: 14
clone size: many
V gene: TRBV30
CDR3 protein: CAWTDRGRLSGQYF

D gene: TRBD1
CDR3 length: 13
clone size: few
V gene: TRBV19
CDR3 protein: CASRMTGTGELFF

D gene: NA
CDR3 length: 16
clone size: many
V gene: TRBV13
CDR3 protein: CASSLAQGNNNSPLHF

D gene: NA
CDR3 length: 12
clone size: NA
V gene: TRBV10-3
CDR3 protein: CAISSGRYEQYF

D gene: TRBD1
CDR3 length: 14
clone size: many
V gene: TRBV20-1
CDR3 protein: CSASRDREGYGYTF

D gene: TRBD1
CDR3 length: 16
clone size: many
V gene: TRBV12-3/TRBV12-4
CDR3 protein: CASSYVRDSRSYEQYF

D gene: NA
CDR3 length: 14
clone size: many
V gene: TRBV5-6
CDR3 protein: CASSGRDLNYGYTF

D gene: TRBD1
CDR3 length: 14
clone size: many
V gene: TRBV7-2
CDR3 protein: CASSLRTGGSTQYF

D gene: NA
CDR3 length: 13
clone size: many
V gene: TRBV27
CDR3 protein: CASSLVRRSEQYF

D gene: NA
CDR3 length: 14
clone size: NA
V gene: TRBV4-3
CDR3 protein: CASSQGMGWNEQFF

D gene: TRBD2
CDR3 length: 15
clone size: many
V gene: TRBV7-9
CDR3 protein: CASSLALSGGYEQYF

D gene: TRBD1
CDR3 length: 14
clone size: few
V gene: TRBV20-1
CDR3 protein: CSASPIDRVREQYF

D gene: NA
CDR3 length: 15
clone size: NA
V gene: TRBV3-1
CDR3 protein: CASSPPGTYQETQYF

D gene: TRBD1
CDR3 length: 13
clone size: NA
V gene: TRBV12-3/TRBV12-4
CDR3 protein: CASSLEDRVELFF

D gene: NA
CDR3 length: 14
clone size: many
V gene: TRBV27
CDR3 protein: CASSLAGGANVLTF

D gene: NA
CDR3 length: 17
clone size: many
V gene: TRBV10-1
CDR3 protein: CASSESLSGERYNEQFF

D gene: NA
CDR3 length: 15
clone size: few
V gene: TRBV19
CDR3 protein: CASSIQNRRGGGYTF

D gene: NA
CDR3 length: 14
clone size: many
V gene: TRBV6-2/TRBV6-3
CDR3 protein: CASSPSGGQNEQYF

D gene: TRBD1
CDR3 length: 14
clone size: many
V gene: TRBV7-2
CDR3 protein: CASSSQGARSPLHF

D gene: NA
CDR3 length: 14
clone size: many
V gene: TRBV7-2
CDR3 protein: CASTQRAGGYEQYF

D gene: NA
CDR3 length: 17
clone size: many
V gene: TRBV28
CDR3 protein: CASTPPGPPFMNTEAFF

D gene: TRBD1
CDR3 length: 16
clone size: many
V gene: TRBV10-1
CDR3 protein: CASSESLDRGPYEQYF

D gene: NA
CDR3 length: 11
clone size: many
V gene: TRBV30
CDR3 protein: CAWGRDYGYTF

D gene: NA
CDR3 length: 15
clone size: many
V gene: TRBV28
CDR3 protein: CASSFEPGSQETQYF

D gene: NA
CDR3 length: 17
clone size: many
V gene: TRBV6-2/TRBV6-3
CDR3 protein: CASSYYWDGTPPYEQYF

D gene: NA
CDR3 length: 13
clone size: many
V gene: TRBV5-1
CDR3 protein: CASSLPDTGELFF

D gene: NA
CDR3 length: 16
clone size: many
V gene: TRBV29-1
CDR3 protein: CSVEVSGAGIGETQYF

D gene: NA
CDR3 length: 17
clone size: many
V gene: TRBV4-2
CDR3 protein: CASSRAVPSASYNEQFF

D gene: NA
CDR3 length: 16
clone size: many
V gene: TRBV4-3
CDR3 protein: CASSQDRRHYQETQYF

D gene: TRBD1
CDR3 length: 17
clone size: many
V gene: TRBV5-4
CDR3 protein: CASSLAPGQAPPGELFF

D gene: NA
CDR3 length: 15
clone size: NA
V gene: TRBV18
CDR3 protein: CASSPWVPSGQEQYF

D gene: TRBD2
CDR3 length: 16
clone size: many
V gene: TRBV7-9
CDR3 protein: CASSAQTSGNTDTQYF